This T cell receptor beta chain was sequenced in a study of shared clonotypes between healthy human individuals (dated by TCRdb to 2019 to 2021). With regard to the full study: The cohort comprised a couple of women and a few men aged 18 to 49 years. For each donor, CD4 naive and CD4 memory were each given three plates, CD8 naive was given two plates, and CD8 memory was given one plate. To estimate repertoire size and how much clonotypes are shared between individuals, the study performed deep sequencing of blood TCR repertoires from roughly five healthy adults. To increase sequencing depth and limit assay-specific biases, different laboratories used diverse techniques to prepare libraries and sequence TCR repertoires. Each donor's leukapheresis produced roughly between roughly 0.85 and 10 billion PBMCs. Broader findings and caveats from the paper: When a handful of donors were compared, the shared fraction of clonotypes was roughly 4.8% for naive CD4, around 3.6% for naive CD8, about 2.4% for memory CD4, and under 0.5% for memory CD8. Sampling was restricted to blood, and TCR repertoires in tissue are likely to differ from TCR repertoires in blood. Higher generation probabilities were observed for clonotypes shared by all four sorted-subset donors than for non-shared clonotypes. Even with the large sequencing depth, rarefaction of the sorted-subset datasets indicated that sequencing was incomplete. Estimated clonotype richness was generally larger for naive than for memory subsets. The small number of donors limited the genetic and exposure-history diversity represented. Pairwise subsampling led to the expectation that sequencing depth would affect the degree of clonotype sharing among donors.

Using the deep immunoSEQ assay, TCR CDR3 regions were amplified from genomic DNA by multiplex PCR. Extracted genomic DNA from each cell subset was distributed evenly across all wells of several immunoSEQ 96-well plates, and each plate was treated as a replicate. For sorted subsets, each replicate PCR was loaded with roughly 0.2 ug genomic DNA, equivalent to 30,000 to 35,000 T cell genomes. Purified libraries were quantified with a Qubit 3.0 fluorometer, sized on a Bioanalyzer 2100, and re-quantified with the KAPA Library Quantification kit. Every immunoSEQ 96-well plate was sequenced on a dedicated single-read 150-cycle Illumina NextSeq 550 flow cell. In the source study's methods: Because only junctional sequences without quality scores were contained in the immunoSEQ output, filtering matching that applied to full-length reads could not be performed. Sequences were annotated with PyIR, a Python wrapper for IgBLAST v1.9, and V/J genes and CDR3 were assigned using IMGT germline references. Reads with weak V/J assignments (E-value above 1e-6), missing CDR3, stop codons, out-of-frame junctions, or ambiguous translated residues were removed. A V3J clonotype was defined by an identical inferred V gene, J gene, and CDR3 amino acid sequence. The percentage overlap between two repertoires was calculated by dividing the number of shared unique clonotypes by the size of the smaller repertoire. Repertoire richness was assessed with RTK rarefaction, the Chao1 estimator, and Recon v2.1 estimates of unobserved clonotypes. Generation probabilities were computed with OLGA for all TCRbeta clonotypes obtained by the gDNA method from several donors. TCRdb holds this immuneACCESS table with in-frame rearrangements only. Some clones are missing; in checked studies, unresolved V genes explain under half, and the rest has no known cause. V and J calls and clone size are as listed in that table; D and trimming were resolved from the DNA. The sample table lists about 2.3 million clones, approximately 93% of them with a count of one. Of the sample, about 0.39% falls within the top ten clones.

Concerning this clone itself: What this receptor recognizes is not known. Base-call qualities are not available, and no considerably larger clone is one nucleotide away. Other DNA variants within this sample encode the same CDR3.

V gives up 0 bases and J gives up 2 bases, and the segment between their germline ends measures 10 bases. The CDR3 sequence holds 15 residues, the cysteine and phenylalanine included. Kept here is only the CDR3 DNA, which spans 45 bases and is read in frame from base 1. The germline V gene yields SGDLS for CDR1 and YYNGEE for CDR2. Healthy HIV-negative adults with no recently reported acute infections or vaccinations were included as donors. Only Caucasian adults living in Nashville, Tennessee, USA were represented among the donors. Magnetic negative selection was used to enrich CD4+ T cells, after which naive cells were positively selected on CD45RA and the negative fraction became the memory subset. After blood collection by leukapheresis, PBMCs were isolated using Ficoll-Histopaque density gradient centrifugation and then cryopreserved in the vapor phase of liquid nitrogen. Analytical flow cytometry was used to check the purity and quantity of each magnetically sorted T cell population. Genomic DNA was isolated from every sorted fraction and measured by UV absorbance on a Nanodrop 2000c.

The sequencing sample was made of naive CD4+ T cells from PBMCs. Read against the paper, the sample's cell subset or site label means: CD45RA+ positively selected. The sequence came from a man younger than 30 in good health. Some clones in this sample may be carry-over from other donors' samples. The chain uses TRBV9 and TRBJ2-3, with TRBD2 as a weak D call on 6 bases. The CDR3 protein sequence reads: CASSVGGRTTDTQYF. DNA sequence: TGTGCCAGCAGCGTAGGAGGGAGGACCACAGATACGCAGTATTTT.